Listed here is a single TCR beta chain. Its target is not known. 60 Vbeta and 13 Jbeta primers were used in PCR. Method: immunoSEQ multiplex PCR; TCRdb's copy keeps in-frame clones and lacks some. This table has 80,000 to 100,000 clones, about 77% appearing once. The data stem from a study of cytomegalovirus exposure and HLA in healthy donors. Notes on the study in general: Reports credit the classifier with highly specific, highly sensitive diagnosis of cytomegalovirus status. Researchers had no immune exposure information except CMV serostatus available. In an earlier analysis, about 87% or about 30%: the productive usage of most TCR beta V segments. The study put 150 to 200 TCR beta chains on its list as cytomegalovirus-associated.

The sequenced sample was PBMCs. The receptor comes from a man aged 35 to 55 in good health and CMV-seronegative.

CDR3 sequence reads: CASSPGDRFGYTF. The CDR3 coding sequence is TGTGCCAGCAGCCCTGGGGACAGGTTTGGCTACACCTTC. The J gene is TRBJ1-2, the V gene TRBV28; 8 bases align to TRBD1. The trim removed 6 bases at V and 7 bases at J, leaving 7 bases unmatched. The CDR3 runs 13 residues. CDR1 is MDHEN, CDR2 SYDVKM, per germline.